This TCR beta chain was sequenced in a study of monozygotic twins with inflammatory bowel disease. Study results and caveats: IBD patients carried less diverse TCRbeta repertoires (inverse Simpson) than healthy co-twins. Variability in patient repertoires may have come partly from differing immunosuppressive treatments.

About this clonotype: Its specificity is unknown.

Germline lookup yields CDR1 ENHRY and CDR2 SYGVKD. The CDR3 totals 11 residues. TCRdb reprocessed the 5' RACE reads; each CDR3 protein has one entry and no DNA is given. This sample's clone table lists 200,000 to 250,000 distinct CDR3 sequences. Sequencing was performed on blood. The genes are TRBV10-3 and TRBJ1-2. The TCR sequence derives from a human donor with ulcerative colitis or Crohn's disease, or a healthy co-twin of an affected twin (not recorded which). CDR3 region: CAISEGSGYTF.